This T cell receptor (beta chain) was observed in a study of OX40 agonist ivuxolimab in advanced cancers. Whole-study results and caveats: Expanded clones belonging to CD8+ T cells outnumbered, on average, those of CD4+.

Germline values: CDR1 SGDLS, CDR2 YYNGEE. With 2 bases clipped from V and 10 bases from J, the junction kept 4 bases outside the gene matches. The CDR3 covers 13 residues. Sequenced by immunoSEQ multiplex PCR; TCRdb stores in-frame clones only, minus some. Of 70,000 or so clones listed, around 88% are singletons. As to this clone: Its antigen remains unknown.

The TCR originated in an adult with an advanced solid tumor such as melanoma, head and neck, liver or kidney cancer. Sample: CD4+ or CD8+ T cells sorted from blood, taken in a trial of the OX40 agonist ivuxolimab. The chain combines TRBV9 with TRBJ2-1; TRBD2 matches at 9 bases. In nucleotides, the CDR3 is TGTGCCAGCAGCGTCGTAGCGGGAGAGGAGCAGTTCTTC. Residues: CASSVVAGEEQFF.